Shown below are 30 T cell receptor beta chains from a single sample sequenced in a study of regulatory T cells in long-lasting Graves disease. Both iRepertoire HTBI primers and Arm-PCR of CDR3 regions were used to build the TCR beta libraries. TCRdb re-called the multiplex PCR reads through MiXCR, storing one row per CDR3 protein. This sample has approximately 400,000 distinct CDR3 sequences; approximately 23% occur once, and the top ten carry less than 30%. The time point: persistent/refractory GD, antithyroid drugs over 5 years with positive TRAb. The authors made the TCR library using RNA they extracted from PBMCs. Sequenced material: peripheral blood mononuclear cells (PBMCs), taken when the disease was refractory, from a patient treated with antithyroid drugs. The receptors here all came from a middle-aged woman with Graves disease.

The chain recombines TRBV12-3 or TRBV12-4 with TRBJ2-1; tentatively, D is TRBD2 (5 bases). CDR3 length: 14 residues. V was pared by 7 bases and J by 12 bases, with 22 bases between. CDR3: CASTTRRGSQGQFF. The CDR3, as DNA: TGTGCCAGCACCACTCGTCGGGGATCCCAAGGGCAGTTCTTC.

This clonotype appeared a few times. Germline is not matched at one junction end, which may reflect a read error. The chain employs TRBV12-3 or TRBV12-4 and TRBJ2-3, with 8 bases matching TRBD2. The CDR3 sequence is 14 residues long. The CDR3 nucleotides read TGTGCCAGCAGGTTAGCGGGGAGCACAGATACGCAGTATTTT. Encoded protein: CASRLAGSTDTQYF.

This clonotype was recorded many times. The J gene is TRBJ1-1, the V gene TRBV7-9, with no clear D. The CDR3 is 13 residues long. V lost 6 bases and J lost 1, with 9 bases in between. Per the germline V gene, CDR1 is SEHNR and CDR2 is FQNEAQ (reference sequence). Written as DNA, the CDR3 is TGTGCCAGCAGTTTATTGGGGAACACTGAAGCTTTCTTT. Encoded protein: CASSLLGNTEAFF.

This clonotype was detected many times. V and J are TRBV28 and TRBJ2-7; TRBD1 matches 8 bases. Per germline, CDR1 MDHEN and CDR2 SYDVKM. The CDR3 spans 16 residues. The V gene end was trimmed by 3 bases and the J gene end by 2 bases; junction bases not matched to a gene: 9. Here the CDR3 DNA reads TGTGCCAGCAGTTTGATGGCCGGGACAGGCCCCTACGAGCAGTACTTC. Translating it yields CASSLMAGTGPYEQYF.

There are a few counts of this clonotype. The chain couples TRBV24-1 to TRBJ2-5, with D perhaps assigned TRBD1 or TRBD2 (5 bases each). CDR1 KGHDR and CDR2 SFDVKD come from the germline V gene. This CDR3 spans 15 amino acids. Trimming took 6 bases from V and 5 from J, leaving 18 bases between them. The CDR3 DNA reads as TGTGCCACCAGTCCCGGGACCCACCCCTTCGAGACCCAGTACTTC. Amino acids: CATSPGTHPFETQYF.

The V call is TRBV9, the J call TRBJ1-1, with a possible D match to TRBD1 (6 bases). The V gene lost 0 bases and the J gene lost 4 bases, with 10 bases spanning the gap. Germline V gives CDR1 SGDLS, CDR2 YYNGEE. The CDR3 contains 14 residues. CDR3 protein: CASSVAGEFTEAFF. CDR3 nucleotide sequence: TGTGCCAGCAGCGTAGCAGGGGAGTTCACTGAAGCTTTCTTT.

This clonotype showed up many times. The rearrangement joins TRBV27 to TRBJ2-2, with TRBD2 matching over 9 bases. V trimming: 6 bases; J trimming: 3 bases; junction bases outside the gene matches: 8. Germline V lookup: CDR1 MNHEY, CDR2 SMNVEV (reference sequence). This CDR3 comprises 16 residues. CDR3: CASRKIAGGYTGELFF. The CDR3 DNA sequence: TGTGCCAGCAGGAAGATTGCGGGAGGGTACACCGGGGAGCTGTTTTTT.

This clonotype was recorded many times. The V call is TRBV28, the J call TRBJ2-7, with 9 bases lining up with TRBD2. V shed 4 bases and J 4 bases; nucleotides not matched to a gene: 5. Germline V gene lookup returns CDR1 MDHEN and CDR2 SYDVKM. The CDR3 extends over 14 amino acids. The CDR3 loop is CASSSGTSTYEQYF. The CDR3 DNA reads TGTGCCAGCAGTTCCGGGACTAGCACTTACGAGCAGTACTTC.

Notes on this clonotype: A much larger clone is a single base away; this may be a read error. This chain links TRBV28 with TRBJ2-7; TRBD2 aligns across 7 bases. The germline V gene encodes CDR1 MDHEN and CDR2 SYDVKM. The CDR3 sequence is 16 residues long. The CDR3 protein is CASSFWREIVSYERYF. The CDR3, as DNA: TGTGCCAGCAGTTTTTGGCGGGAGATCGTTTCCTACGAGCGGTACTTC. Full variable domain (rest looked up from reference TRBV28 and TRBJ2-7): DVKVTQSSRYLVKRTGEKVFLECVQDMDHENMFWYRQDPGLGLRLIYFSYDVKMKEKGDIPEGYSVSREKKERFSLILESASTNQTSMYLCASSFWREIVSYERYFGPGTRLTVT.

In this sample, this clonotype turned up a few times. The CDR3 is CASSIGTVSNQPQHF. CDR3 DNA sequence: TGTGCCAGTAGTATTGGGACAGTTAGCAATCAGCCCCAGCATTTT. The V and J genes are TRBV19 and TRBJ1-5; 7 bases match TRBD1. The CDR3 length is 15 residues. Germline CDR1 is LNHDA and CDR2 is SQIVND (reference sequence). Trimming took 3 bases from V and 0 from J; bases not matched to a gene: 2.

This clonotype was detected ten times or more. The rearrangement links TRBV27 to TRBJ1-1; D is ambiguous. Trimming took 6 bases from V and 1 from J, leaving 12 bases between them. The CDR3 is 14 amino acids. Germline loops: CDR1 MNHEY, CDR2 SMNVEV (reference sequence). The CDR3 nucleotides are TGTGCCAGCAGGAAGGGTGGATGGAACACTGAAGCTTTCTTT. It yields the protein CASRKGGWNTEAFF.

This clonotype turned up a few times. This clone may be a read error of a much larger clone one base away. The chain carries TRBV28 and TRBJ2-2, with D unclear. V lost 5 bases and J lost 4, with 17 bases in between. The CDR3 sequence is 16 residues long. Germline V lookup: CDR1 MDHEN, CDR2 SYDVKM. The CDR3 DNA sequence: TGTGCCAGCAGTCCTACAGACACTGTAACCACCGGGGAGCTGTTTTTT. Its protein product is CASSPTDTVTTGELFF.

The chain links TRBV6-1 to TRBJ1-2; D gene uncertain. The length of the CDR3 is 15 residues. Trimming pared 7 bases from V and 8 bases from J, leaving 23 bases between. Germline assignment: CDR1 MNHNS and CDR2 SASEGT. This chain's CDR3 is CASKKSPKHGWGYTF. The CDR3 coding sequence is TGTGCCAGCAAAAAAAGCCCCAAACATGGCTGGGGCTACACCTTC.

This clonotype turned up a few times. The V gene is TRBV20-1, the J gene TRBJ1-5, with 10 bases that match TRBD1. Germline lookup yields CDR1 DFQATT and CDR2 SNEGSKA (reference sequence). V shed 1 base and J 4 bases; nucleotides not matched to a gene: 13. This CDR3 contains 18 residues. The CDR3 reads CSARVPEGPGQGNQPQHF. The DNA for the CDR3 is TGCAGTGCTAGAGTCCCAGAGGGTCCGGGACAGGGGAATCAGCCCCAGCATTTT.

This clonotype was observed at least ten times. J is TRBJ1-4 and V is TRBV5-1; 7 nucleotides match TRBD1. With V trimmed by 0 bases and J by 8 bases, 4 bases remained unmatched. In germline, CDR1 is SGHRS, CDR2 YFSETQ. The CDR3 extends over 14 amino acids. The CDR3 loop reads CASSLGQGQEKLFF. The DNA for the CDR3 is TGCGCCAGCAGCTTGGGACAGGGACAGGAAAAACTGTTTTTT.

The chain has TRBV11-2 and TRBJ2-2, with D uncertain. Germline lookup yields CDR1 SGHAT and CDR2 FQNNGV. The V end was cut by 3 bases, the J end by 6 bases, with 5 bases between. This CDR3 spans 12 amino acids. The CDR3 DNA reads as TGTGCCAGCAGCTTCATGTCCGGGGAGCTGTTTTTT. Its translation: CASSFMSGELFF. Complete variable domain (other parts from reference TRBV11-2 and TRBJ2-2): EAGVAQSPRYKIIEKRQSVAFWCNPISGHATLYWYQQILGQGPKLLIQFQNNGVVDDSQLPKDRFSAERLKGVDSTLKIQPAKLEDSAVYLCASSFMSGELFFGEGSRLTVL.

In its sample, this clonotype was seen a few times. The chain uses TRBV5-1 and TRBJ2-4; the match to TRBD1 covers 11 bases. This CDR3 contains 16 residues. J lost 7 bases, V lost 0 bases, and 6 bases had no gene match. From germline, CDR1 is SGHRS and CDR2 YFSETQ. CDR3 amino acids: CASSLGGQGATNIQYF. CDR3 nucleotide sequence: TGCGCCAGCAGCTTGGGAGGACAGGGGGCGACGAACATTCAGTACTTC.

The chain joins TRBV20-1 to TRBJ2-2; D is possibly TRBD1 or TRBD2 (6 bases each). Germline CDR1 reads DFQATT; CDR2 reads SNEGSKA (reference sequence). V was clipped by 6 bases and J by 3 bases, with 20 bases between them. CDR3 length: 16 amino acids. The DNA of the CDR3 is TGCAGTGCCCCTCCCGGGGGCGCCCCGGACACCGGGGAGCTGTTTTTT. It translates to CSAPPGGAPDTGELFF.

The CDR3 loop is CASSQDRRGIANTGELFF. The DNA of the CDR3 is TGTGCCAGCAGCCAAGATCGTCGGGGGATTGCGAACACCGGGGAGCTGTTTTTT. This chain joins TRBV4-2 and TRBJ2-2; D may be TRBD2 (6 bases). CDR3 length equals 18 residues. Trimming stripped 0 bases from V and 0 bases from J, with 14 bases between. The germline V gene encodes CDR1 LGHNA and CDR2 YNFKEQ.

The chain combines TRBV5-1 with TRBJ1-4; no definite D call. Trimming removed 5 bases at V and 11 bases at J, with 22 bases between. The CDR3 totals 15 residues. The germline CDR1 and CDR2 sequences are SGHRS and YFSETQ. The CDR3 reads CASSGGPAAGRKLFF. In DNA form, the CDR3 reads TGCGCCAGCAGTGGTGGGCCCGCGGCGGGGAGGAAACTGTTTTTT.

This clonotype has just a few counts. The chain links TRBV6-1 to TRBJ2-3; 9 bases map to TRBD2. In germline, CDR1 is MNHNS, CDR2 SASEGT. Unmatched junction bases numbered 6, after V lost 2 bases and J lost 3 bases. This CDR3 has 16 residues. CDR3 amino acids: CASSEWAGGSTDTQYF. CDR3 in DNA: TGTGCCAGCAGTGAATGGGCGGGAGGGAGTACAGATACGCAGTATTTT.

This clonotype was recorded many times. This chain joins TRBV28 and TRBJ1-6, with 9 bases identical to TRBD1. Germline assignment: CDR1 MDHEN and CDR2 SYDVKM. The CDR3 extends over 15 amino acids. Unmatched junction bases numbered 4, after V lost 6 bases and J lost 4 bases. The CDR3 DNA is TGTGCCAGCAGCCCCGGACAGGGGTATAATTCACCCCTCCACTTT. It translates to CASSPGQGYNSPLHF. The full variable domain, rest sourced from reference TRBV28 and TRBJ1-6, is DVKVTQSSRYLVKRTGEKVFLECVQDMDHENMFWYRQDPGLGLRLIYFSYDVKMKEKGDIPEGYSVSREKKERFSLILESASTNQTSMYLCASSPGQGYNSPLHFGNGTRLTVT.

The CDR3 DNA reads TGCAGCGTTGAAGATCTCTCAGGAAACTATGGCTACACCTTC. It translates to CSVEDLSGNYGYTF. This rearrangement joins TRBV29-1 to TRBJ1-2; D gene unclear. The V gene's germline CDR1 is SQVTM and CDR2 ANQGSEA. The germline V and J ends were trimmed by 0 bases and 2 bases, with 10 bases remaining between them. This CDR3 comprises 14 residues. Based on the CDR3 plus reference TRBV29-1 and TRBJ1-2, the full variable domain is SAVISQKPSRDICQRGTSLTIQCQVDSQVTMMFWYRQQPGQSLTLIATANQGSEATYESGFVIDKFPISRPNLTFSTLTVSNMSPEDSSIYLCSVEDLSGNYGYTFGSGTRLTVV.

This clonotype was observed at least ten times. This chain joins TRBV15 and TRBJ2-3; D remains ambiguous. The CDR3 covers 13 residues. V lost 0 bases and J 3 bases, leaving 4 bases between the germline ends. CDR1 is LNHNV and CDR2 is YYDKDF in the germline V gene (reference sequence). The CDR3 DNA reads TGTGCCACCAGCAGAGATCCTACAGATACGCAGTATTTT. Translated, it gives CATSRDPTDTQYF.

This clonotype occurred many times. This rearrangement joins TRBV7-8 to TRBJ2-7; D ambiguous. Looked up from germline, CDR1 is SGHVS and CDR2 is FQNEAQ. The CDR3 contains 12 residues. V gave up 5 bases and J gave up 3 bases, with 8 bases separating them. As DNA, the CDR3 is TGTGCCAGCAGCCTTTCAGTCTACGAGCAGTACTTC. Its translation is CASSLSVYEQYF.

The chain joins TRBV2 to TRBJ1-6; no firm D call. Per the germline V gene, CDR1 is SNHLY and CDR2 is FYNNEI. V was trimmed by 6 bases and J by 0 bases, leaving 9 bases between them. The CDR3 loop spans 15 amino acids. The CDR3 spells CASRVLGSYNSPLHF. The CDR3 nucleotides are TGTGCCAGCAGAGTTTTAGGCTCCTATAATTCACCCCTCCACTTT.

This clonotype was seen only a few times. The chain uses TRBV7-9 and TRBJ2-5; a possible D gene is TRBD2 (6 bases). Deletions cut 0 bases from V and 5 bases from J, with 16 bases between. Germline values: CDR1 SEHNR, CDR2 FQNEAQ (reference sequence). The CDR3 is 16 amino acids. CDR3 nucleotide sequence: TGTGCCAGCAGCTTAGCGCTAACGGGGGTGTACGAGACCCAGTACTTC. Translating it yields CASSLALTGVYETQYF.

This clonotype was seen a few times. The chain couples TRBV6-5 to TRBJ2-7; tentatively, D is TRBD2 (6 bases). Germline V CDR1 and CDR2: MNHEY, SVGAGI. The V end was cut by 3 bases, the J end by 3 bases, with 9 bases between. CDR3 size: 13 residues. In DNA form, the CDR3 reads TGTGCCAGCAGTTATAGACTAGGCTACGAGCAGTACTTC. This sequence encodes CASSYRLGYEQYF.

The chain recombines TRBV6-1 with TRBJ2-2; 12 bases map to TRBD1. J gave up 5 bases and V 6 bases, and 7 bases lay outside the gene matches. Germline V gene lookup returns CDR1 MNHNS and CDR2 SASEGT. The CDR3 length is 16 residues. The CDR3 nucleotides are TGTGCCAGCAGGCCGCCGGGACAGGGGGCGACCGGGGAGCTGTTTTTT. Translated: CASRPPGQGATGELFF.

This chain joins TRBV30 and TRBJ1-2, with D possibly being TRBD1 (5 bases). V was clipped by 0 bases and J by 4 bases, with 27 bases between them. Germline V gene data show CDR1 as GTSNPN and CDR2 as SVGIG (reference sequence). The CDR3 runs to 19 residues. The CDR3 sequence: CAWSVIPSGIRFGSYGYTF. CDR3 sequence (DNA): TGTGCCTGGAGTGTCATCCCATCAGGGATTCGATTTGGGAGCTATGGCTACACCTTC.